The 11 T cell receptor beta chains in this list originate from one sample, sequenced in a study of T cells in localized non-small cell lung cancer (TCRdb year 2020). The protocol used for the library was the immunoSEQ multiplex PCR assay. TCRdb stores this immuneACCESS table with in-frame sequences only. Part of the clones is absent; in the studies checked, under half of the shortfall reflects unresolved V genes, and no reason is known for the rest. The sample contains 50,000 to 75,000 clones, just over 90% of them found a single time. Together, the top ten hold just under 20% of the sample. Specimen: peripheral blood, collected before any cancer treatment. The receptors were gathered from a man aged 35 to 69 with stage I lung adenocarcinoma.

The V call is TRBV2, the J call TRBJ2-1, with D unresolved. V lost 6 bases, J lost 5 bases, and 14 bases lay in between. Germline V lookup: CDR1 SNHLY, CDR2 FYNNEI. The CDR3 consists of 14 residues. The CDR3: CASSPSVANNEQFF. In DNA form, the CDR3 reads TGTGCCAGCAGCCCTTCAGTGGCTAACAATGAGCAGTTCTTC.

This chain links TRBV5-6 with TRBJ1-2; D is ambiguous. From germline, CDR1 is SGHDT and CDR2 YYEEEE. V was trimmed by 4 bases and J by 8 bases, leaving 15 bases between them. CDR3 size: 13 residues. CDR3 residues: CASSPGPREGYTF. The CDR3 nucleotides are TGTGCCAGCAGCCCAGGACCAAGGGAGGGCTACACCTTC.

The chain couples TRBV30 to TRBJ2-2, with D possibly matching TRBD2 (6 bases). The V and J ends lost 2 bases and 0 bases respectively, with 7 bases between them. The CDR3 length is 14 residues. The germline V gene has CDR1 GTSNPN and CDR2 SVGIG (reference sequence). CDR3 DNA: TGTGCCTGGAGTCCGGGGGCGAACACCGGGGAGCTGTTTTTT. It is translated as CAWSPGANTGELFF.

The J gene is TRBJ2-1, the V gene TRBV5-6; D not certain. The CDR3 runs to 16 residues. With 6 bases removed from V and 8 bases from J, the gap between germline ends came to 24 bases. Per germline, CDR1 SGHDT and CDR2 YYEEEE. CDR3: CASTTIDLVMLYEQFF. In nucleotides, the CDR3 is TGTGCCAGCACCACCATCGACCTAGTAATGCTTTATGAGCAGTTCTTC. The full variable domain, with the rest looked up from reference TRBV5-6 and TRBJ2-1, is DAGVTQSPTHLIKTRGQQVTLRCSPKSGHDTVSWYQQALGQGPQFIFQYYEEEERQRGNFPDRFSGHQFPNYSSELNVNALLLGDSALYLCASTTIDLVMLYEQFFGPGTRLTVL.

The chain employs TRBV5-4 and TRBJ1-2, with D uncertain. Germline CDR1 SGHNT, CDR2 YYREEE (reference sequence). The V end lost 0 bases, the J end lost 2 bases, and 8 bases lay between the germline ends. The CDR3 has 14 residues. CDR3 sequence reads: CASSLDQNNYGYTF. DNA for the CDR3: TGTGCCAGCAGCTTGGACCAGAACAACTATGGCTACACCTTC.

The chain combines TRBV2 with TRBJ2-7, with TRBD1 matching 7 bases. CDR3 length: 14 residues. The V and J ends lost 7 bases and 4 bases, in that order; junction bases with no gene match: 10. In germline, CDR1 is SNHLY, CDR2 FYNNEI. The CDR3 nucleotides are TGTGCCAGCAAGGGGCAGGGGGACACATACGAGCAGTACTTC. It yields the protein CASKGQGDTYEQYF.

The chain is built from TRBV6-1 and TRBJ1-1, with 7 bases identical to TRBD1. Looked up from germline, CDR1 is MNHNS and CDR2 is SASEGT. The CDR3 sequence is 14 residues long. V was clipped by 6 bases and J by 5 bases; unmatched bases: 9. CDR3: CASSTNRGKTEAFF. The DNA of the CDR3 is TGTGCCAGCAGCACTAACAGGGGAAAGACTGAAGCTTTCTTT.

This sequence joins TRBV5-4 and TRBJ2-1, with TRBD2 identical over 7 bases. Germline CDR1 and CDR2: SGHNT and YYREEE (reference sequence). V was clipped by 4 bases and J by 6 bases; unmatched bases: 7. The length of the CDR3 is 14 residues. In DNA, the CDR3 is TGTGCCAGCAGCCTCGCGGGAGTTTTCAATGAGCAGTTCTTC. Protein product: CASSLAGVFNEQFF.

This clone has a single count. V and J are TRBV5-1 and TRBJ2-6; 9 positions agree with TRBD2. The CDR3 runs 17 residues. The junction had 9 bases not matched to a gene; V was cut back by 6 bases and J by 2 bases. Germline V gene data show CDR1 as SGHRS and CDR2 as YFSETQ. CDR3 in DNA: TGCGCCAGCACCATAGCGGGAGCCGGTCCTGGGGCCAACGTCCTGACTTTC. Amino acid sequence: CASTIAGAGPGANVLTF.

The chain uses TRBV4-3 and TRBJ2-3, with 10 bases aligning to TRBD2. After removal of 2 bases from V and 2 bases from J, the junction contained 10 bases not matched to a gene. The germline V gene encodes CDR1 LGHNA and CDR2 YSLEER. The CDR3 is made up of 18 amino acids. The CDR3 loop is CASSQTLRTSGYTDTQYF. CDR3 nucleotides: TGCGCCAGCAGCCAAACCCTACGGACTAGCGGATACACAGATACGCAGTATTTT.

This sequence joins TRBV6-6 and TRBJ2-3, with 14 bases identical to TRBD2. V shed 6 bases, J shed 9 bases, and the junction held 8 bases outside the gene matches. This CDR3 contains 15 residues. Germline loops: CDR1 MNHNY, CDR2 SVGAGI (reference sequence). The CDR3 is CASRPGTSGSETQYF. The CDR3 coding sequence is TGTGCCAGCAGACCCGGGACTAGCGGGAGTGAAACGCAGTATTTT.